This TCR beta chain was captured by sequencing in a study of blood T cell repertoires in COVID-19. Study overall: From the United States, Italy and Spain came samples of acute and convalescent COVID-19. The analysed material was cDNA or gDNA that came from T cells, B-cell-depleted T cells, or PBMCs.

The V gene's germline CDR1 is LNHDA and CDR2 SQIVND (reference sequence). This CDR3 region has 13 residues. Trimming stripped 7 bases from V and 4 bases from J, with 13 bases between. Original methodology: From reference gene primer amplification, estimates of nucleated cell counts were derived. Libraries were prepared by immunoSEQ multiplex PCR; TCRdb keeps only in-frame clonotypes and omits some of them. That table gives V, J and clone size, and the DNA gave D and trimming. Of under 200,000 clones listed, 84% are singletons. V usage is TRBV19 and J usage is TRBJ1-2, with D possibly TRBD1 on 5 matching bases. This receptor was taken from a human donor with acute or convalescent COVID-19. The donor label of this sample is uncertain. The sample taken for sequencing was peripheral blood. CDR3 sequence: CASTLDDSYGYTF. The CDR3 DNA is TGTGCCAGTACCCTAGACGACAGCTATGGCTACACCTTC.